Listed below are T cell receptor beta chains from one sample, sequenced in a study of vaccination and CD4 T cells after COVID-19. No cognate antigen is known for these TCRs. Via MiXCR, TCRdb re-called the PCR reads, giving one row per CDR3 protein. The sample has more than 10,000 distinct CDR3 sequences, about two fifths seen once. Sequencing was carried out using CD4+ T cells from blood, cultured in vitro. Receptors originate from a human donor who had recovered from COVID-19. Each CDR3 is given with its conserved first and last residue. A D gene is named only where the DNA matches it firmly. The listing skips clone size in some rows; elsewhere it reads once, few, many or a size class.

V gene: TRBV28; D gene: .; J gene: TRBJ1-1; clone size: few; CDR3 protein: CASSSLGEGGTEAFF; CDR3 DNA: TGTGCCAGCAGTTCATTGGGGGAGGGGGGTACTGAAGCTTTCTTT
V gene: TRBV7-2; D gene: .; J gene: TRBJ1-1; clone size: .; CDR3 protein: CASSFYPNIMNTEAFF; CDR3 DNA: TGTGCCAGCAGCTTCTATCCGAACATAATGAACACTGAAGCTTTCTTT
V gene: TRBV20-1; D gene: .; J gene: TRBJ2-3; clone size: .; CDR3 protein: CSARVGGGTQYF; CDR3 DNA: TGCAGTGCTAGAGTTGGAGGTGGAACGCAGTATTTT
V gene: TRBV7-6; D gene: TRBD2; J gene: TRBJ2-3; clone size: few; CDR3 protein: CASSPATSGRGDTQYF; CDR3 DNA: TGTGCCAGCAGCCCCGCGACTAGCGGGAGGGGGGATACGCAGTATTTT
V gene: TRBV11-2; D gene: .; J gene: TRBJ1-2; clone size: .; CDR3 protein: CASTLRGERGYTF; CDR3 DNA: TGTGCCAGCACCCTGAGGGGGGAGCGTGGCTACACCTTC
V gene: TRBV6-1; D gene: .; J gene: TRBJ2-3; clone size: .; CDR3 protein: CATLRGAAGDTQYF; CDR3 DNA: TGTGCCACCTTAAGGGGTGCAGCAGGAGATACGCAGTATTTT
V gene: TRBV7-7; D gene: .; J gene: TRBJ2-5; clone size: few; CDR3 protein: CASSSEGGNQETQYF; CDR3 DNA: TGTGCCAGCAGCTCCGAGGGGGGGAATCAAGAGACCCAGTACTTC
V gene: TRBV2; D gene: TRBD2; J gene: TRBJ2-7; clone size: once; CDR3 protein: CASNKRGLAGDEQYF; CDR3 DNA: TGTGCCAGCAACAAAAGGGGTCTAGCGGGAGACGAGCAGTACTTC
V gene: TRBV5-4; D gene: TRBD1; J gene: TRBJ2-5; clone size: once; CDR3 protein: CASSFGTVQETQYF; CDR3 DNA: TGTGCCAGCAGCTTCGGGACAGTCCAAGAGACCCAGTACTTC
V gene: TRBV20-1; D gene: .; J gene: TRBJ2-5; clone size: few; CDR3 protein: CSASSYQQETQYF; CDR3 DNA: TGCAGTGCTAGCTCCTACCAGCAAGAGACCCAGTACTTC
V gene: TRBV19; D gene: .; J gene: TRBJ1-5; clone size: .; CDR3 protein: CASCPSSNQPQHF; CDR3 DNA: TGTGCCAGTTGCCCTTCTAGCAATCAGCCCCAGCATTTT
V gene: TRBV19; D gene: TRBD2; J gene: TRBJ2-3; clone size: .; CDR3 protein: CASSPRTSGTDTQYF; CDR3 DNA: TGTGCCAGTAGTCCAAGGACTAGCGGCACAGATACGCAGTATTTT
V gene: TRBV27; D gene: .; J gene: TRBJ1-1; clone size: .; CDR3 protein: CASSLSGRGEAFF; CDR3 DNA: TGTGCCAGCAGTTTATCAGGGCGTGGCGAAGCTTTCTTT
V gene: TRBV11-3; D gene: .; J gene: TRBJ2-1; clone size: .; CDR3 protein: CASSRGAANEQFF; CDR3 DNA: TGTGCCAGCAGCCGCGGCGCAGCCAATGAGCAGTTCTTC
V gene: TRBV18; D gene: TRBD2; J gene: TRBJ2-5; clone size: .; CDR3 protein: CASSPQSPGLAGEPQYF; CDR3 DNA: TGTGCCAGCTCACCACAGTCTCCGGGACTAGCGGGAGAACCACAGTACTTC
V gene: TRBV30; D gene: .; J gene: TRBJ2-5; clone size: .; CDR3 protein: CAWSVRETQYF; CDR3 DNA: TGTGCCTGGAGTGTACGGGAGACCCAGTACTTC
V gene: TRBV5-5; D gene: TRBD2; J gene: TRBJ2-3; clone size: .; CDR3 protein: CASSLSSGPSTDTQYF; CDR3 DNA: TGTGCCAGCAGCTTGAGTAGCGGGCCGAGCACAGATACGCAGTATTTT
V gene: TRBV11-1; D gene: .; J gene: TRBJ1-2; clone size: few; CDR3 protein: CASSFQERDYGYTF; CDR3 DNA: TGTGCCAGCAGTTTCCAGGAGCGCGACTATGGCTACACCTTC
V gene: TRBV5-4; D gene: TRBD2; J gene: TRBJ2-2; clone size: .; CDR3 protein: CASRGGVLAGGDGELFF; CDR3 DNA: TGTGCCAGCAGGGGCGGGGTACTAGCGGGAGGAGACGGGGAGCTGTTTTTT
V gene: TRBV12-3/TRBV12-4; D gene: .; J gene: TRBJ1-4; clone size: once; CDR3 protein: CASTVREKLFF; CDR3 DNA: TGTGCCAGCACCGTTAGGGAAAAACTGTTTTTT
V gene: TRBV7-9; D gene: .; J gene: TRBJ1-4; clone size: .; CDR3 protein: CASSLFGTGLNEKLFF; CDR3 DNA: TGTGCCAGCAGCTTATTCGGGACGGGGCTTAATGAAAAACTGTTTTTT
V gene: TRBV19; D gene: TRBD2; J gene: TRBJ2-7; clone size: few; CDR3 protein: CASSPWTSGSERQYF; CDR3 DNA: TGTGCCAGTAGTCCATGGACTAGCGGCTCCGAAAGGCAGTACTTC
V gene: TRBV7-9; D gene: .; J gene: TRBJ1-1; clone size: .; CDR3 protein: CASSFGAANTEAFF; CDR3 DNA: TGTGCCAGCAGCTTTGGGGCAGCGAACACTGAAGCTTTCTTT
V gene: TRBV5-4; D gene: TRBD2; J gene: TRBJ2-1; clone size: few; CDR3 protein: CASSLGGLAGGYNEQFF; CDR3 DNA: TGTGCCAGCAGCTTGGGGGGACTAGCGGGAGGATACAATGAGCAGTTCTTC
V gene: TRBV10-3; D gene: .; J gene: TRBJ2-2; clone size: .; CDR3 protein: CAISEGGGTNTGELFF; CDR3 DNA: TGTGCCATCTCTGAGGGGGGCGGGACGAACACCGGGGAGCTGTTTTTT
V gene: TRBV7-6; D gene: .; J gene: TRBJ2-7; clone size: .; CDR3 protein: CASSLGWRDTGEQYF; CDR3 DNA: TGTGCCAGCAGCTTAGGTTGGCGTGATACGGGCGAGCAGTACTTC
V gene: TRBV19; D gene: .; J gene: TRBJ1-5; clone size: .; CDR3 protein: CASSIPEFQPQHF; CDR3 DNA: TGTGCCAGTAGTATCCCAGAATTCCAGCCCCAGCATTTT
V gene: TRBV5-1; D gene: TRBD1; J gene: TRBJ1-1; clone size: .; CDR3 protein: CASSLEGTATEAFF; CDR3 DNA: TGCGCCAGCAGCTTGGAGGGGACAGCCACTGAAGCTTTCTTT
V gene: TRBV10-3; D gene: .; J gene: TRBJ2-3; clone size: few; CDR3 protein: CATASSTDTQYF; CDR3 DNA: TGTGCCACAGCCTCTAGCACAGATACGCAGTATTTT
V gene: TRBV28; D gene: .; J gene: TRBJ2-1; clone size: .; CDR3 protein: CASSLAGPYINEQFF; CDR3 DNA: TGTGCCAGCAGTTTAGCCGGGCCGTACATAAATGAGCAGTTCTTC
V gene: TRBV20-1; D gene: .; J gene: TRBJ1-1; clone size: few; CDR3 protein: CSASPPTELNTEAFF; CDR3 DNA: TGCAGTGCTAGTCCGCCGACCGAACTGAACACTGAAGCTTTCTTT
V gene: TRBV12-3/TRBV12-4; D gene: .; J gene: TRBJ2-7; clone size: .; CDR3 protein: CASSFDTGYRYEQYF; CDR3 DNA: TGTGCCAGCAGTTTCGACACAGGGTATCGCTACGAGCAGTACTTC
V gene: TRBV6-2/TRBV6-3; D gene: .; J gene: TRBJ2-7; clone size: few; CDR3 protein: CASSPPGLRGEQYF; CDR3 DNA: TGTGCCAGCAGTCCCCCGGGACTCCGGGGGGAGCAGTACTTC
V gene: TRBV2; D gene: .; J gene: TRBJ2-7; clone size: .; CDR3 protein: CASSGGEVIIQYF; CDR3 DNA: TGTGCCAGCAGTGGGGGGGAGGTAATAATACAGTACTTC
V gene: TRBV20-1; D gene: .; J gene: TRBJ2-6; clone size: few; CDR3 protein: CSAPEINSGANVLTF; CDR3 DNA: TGCAGTGCTCCCGAGATTAACTCTGGGGCCAACGTCCTGACTTTC
V gene: TRBV6-1; D gene: TRBD2; J gene: TRBJ2-1; clone size: .; CDR3 protein: CASGKGGASGYNEQFF; CDR3 DNA: TGTGCCAGCGGAAAGGGTGGGGCTAGCGGTTACAATGAGCAGTTCTTC
V gene: TRBV6-5; D gene: .; J gene: TRBJ2-1; clone size: .; CDR3 protein: CASSYSRGAGNEQFF; CDR3 DNA: TGTGCCAGCAGTTACTCCCGCGGGGCGGGGAATGAGCAGTTCTTC
V gene: TRBV12-3/TRBV12-4; D gene: .; J gene: TRBJ1-1; clone size: .; CDR3 protein: CASSMTLEAFF; CDR3 DNA: TGTGCCAGCAGTATGACGCTTGAAGCTTTCTTT
V gene: TRBV5-1; D gene: .; J gene: TRBJ2-2; clone size: .; CDR3 protein: CASSAGQPPTGELFF; CDR3 DNA: TGCGCCAGCAGCGCGGGACAGCCACCCACCGGGGAGCTGTTTTTT
V gene: TRBV7-9; D gene: .; J gene: TRBJ1-1; clone size: few; CDR3 protein: CASSLGGQSTEAFF; CDR3 DNA: TGTGCCAGCAGCTTAGGGGGTCAAAGCACTGAAGCTTTCTTT
V gene: TRBV5-4; D gene: TRBD2; J gene: TRBJ2-7; clone size: .; CDR3 protein: CASSTLSSGGFYEQYF; CDR3 DNA: TGTGCCAGCAGCACCCTGAGTAGCGGGGGTTTTTACGAGCAGTACTTC
V gene: TRBV6-1; D gene: .; J gene: TRBJ2-3; clone size: few; CDR3 protein: CASSERTWKDTQYF; CDR3 DNA: TGTGCCAGCAGTGAACGGACCTGGAAAGATACGCAGTATTTT
V gene: TRBV5-4; D gene: TRBD1; J gene: TRBJ2-5; clone size: .; CDR3 protein: CASSSGQAVRETQYF; CDR3 DNA: TGTGCCAGCAGCTCAGGACAGGCCGTCAGAGAGACCCAGTACTTC
V gene: TRBV7-9; D gene: .; J gene: TRBJ2-5; clone size: few; CDR3 protein: CASSLASRGAQETQYF; CDR3 DNA: TGTGCCAGCAGCTTGGCCAGCAGAGGGGCACAAGAGACCCAGTACTTC
V gene: TRBV19; D gene: TRBD2; J gene: TRBJ2-7; clone size: .; CDR3 protein: CASGGEREQRDEQYF; CDR3 DNA: TGTGCCAGTGGGGGGGAGCGGGAGCAGAGGGACGAGCAGTACTTC
V gene: TRBV28; D gene: .; J gene: TRBJ1-6; clone size: .; CDR3 protein: CASSDIRSSYNSPLHF; CDR3 DNA: TGTGCCAGCAGCGACATCAGGAGCTCCTATAATTCACCCCTCCACTTT
V gene: TRBV7-8; D gene: .; J gene: TRBJ1-2; clone size: .; CDR3 protein: CASSQSTGSYGYTF; CDR3 DNA: TGTGCCAGCAGCCAATCGACAGGAAGCTATGGCTACACCTTC
V gene: TRBV11-1; D gene: .; J gene: TRBJ1-5; clone size: .; CDR3 protein: CASSSQGDQPQHF; CDR3 DNA: TGTGCCAGCAGCTCACAGGGAGATCAGCCCCAGCATTTT
V gene: TRBV27; D gene: TRBD2; J gene: TRBJ2-1; clone size: .; CDR3 protein: CASKGSSGTSAYNEQFF; CDR3 DNA: TGTGCCAGCAAGGGATCTTCGGGGACTAGCGCATACAATGAGCAGTTCTTC
V gene: TRBV15; D gene: .; J gene: TRBJ2-7; clone size: .; CDR3 protein: CATSRGTPQGYEQYF; CDR3 DNA: TGTGCCACCAGCCGCGGCACACCTCAGGGCTACGAGCAGTACTTC